These 25 T cell receptor beta chains came from one sample sequenced in a study of shared clonotypes between healthy human individuals. Produced via immunoSEQ multiplex PCR; TCRdb's table is partial and in-frame only. Among hundreds of thousands of clones, roughly 97% were seen once, and the ten largest hold around 0.057%. Sequencing was done on a sample of naive CD4+ T cells sorted from blood. Sample subset: CD45RA+ positively selected. The receptor source for this set is a woman in her twenties or thirties in good health.

CDR3 nucleotide sequence: TGTGCCAGCAGCCGCCCGGGTGAGCAGTACTTC. This translates into CASSRPGEQYF. The gene calls are TRBV28 and TRBJ2-7; D uncertain. This CDR3 contains 11 residues. Germline V gene lookup returns CDR1 MDHEN and CDR2 SYDVKM. Trimming took 6 bases from V and 7 from J, leaving 10 bases between them.

The rearrangement links TRBV9 to TRBJ1-5; D remains ambiguous. CDR1 SGDLS and CDR2 YYNGEE come from the germline V gene. The CDR3 consists of 14 residues. The germline V and J ends were trimmed by 6 bases and 0 bases, with 10 bases remaining between them. In DNA form, the CDR3 reads TGTGCCAGCAAAGGATCCTATAGCAATCAGCCCCAGCATTTT. It encodes CASKGSYSNQPQHF.

The gene calls are TRBV11-3 and TRBJ2-3, with 9 bases identical to TRBD1. Germline CDR1 reads SGHNT; CDR2 reads YENEEA. V lost 1 base and J lost 4; bases outside the gene matches: 0. This CDR3 has 14 residues. The CDR3 protein is CASSLGDRADTQYF. DNA of the CDR3: TGTGCCAGCAGCTTAGGGGACAGGGCAGATACGCAGTATTTT.

This chain uses TRBV4-1 with TRBJ2-5; 10 bases match TRBD2. The J call is doubtful: the DNA matches TRBJ2-7 better. Germline CDR1 MGHRA, CDR2 YSYEKL. The CDR3 extends over 16 amino acids. DNA for the CDR3: TGCGCCAGCAGACAAACTCTAGCTAGCGGGAGTTACGAGCAGTACTTC. Encoded protein: CASRQTLASGSYEQYF.

This clone was counted a few times. This chain links TRBV5-1 with TRBJ2-2; D gene ambiguous. CDR1 and CDR2 (germline): SGHRS, YFSETQ. The CDR3 spans 14 residues. V lost 4 bases and J 0 bases, leaving 7 bases between the germline ends. DNA for the CDR3: TGCGCCAGCAGCATGGACCCGAACACCGGGGAGCTGTTTTTT. It specifies CASSMDPNTGELFF. Together with reference TRBV5-1 and TRBJ2-2, the CDR3 gives the full variable domain: KAGVTQTPRYLIKTRGQQVTLSCSPISGHRSVSWYQQTPGQGLQFLFEYFSETQRNKGNFPGRFSGRQFSNSRSEMNVSTLELGDSALYLCASSMDPNTGELFFGEGSRLTVL.

The chain has TRBV19 and TRBJ2-7; TRBD1 agrees at 10 bases. In germline, CDR1 is LNHDA, CDR2 SQIVND (reference sequence). V lost 4 bases and J lost 3; bases outside the gene matches: 0. The CDR3 is 13 residues long. As DNA, the CDR3 is TGTGCCAGTAGTAGGGACAGGGGCTACGAGCAGTACTTC. This encodes CASSRDRGYEQYF.

The chain joins TRBV5-1 to TRBJ1-1; unclear D gene. This CDR3 is 15 amino acids long. Trimming shortened V by 4 bases and J by 4 bases, and 17 bases separated the two germline ends. Per the germline V gene, CDR1 is SGHRS and CDR2 is YFSETQ. DNA of the CDR3: TGCGCCAGCAGCGACCGGACGGGTGGGTCCACTGAAGCTTTCTTT. It specifies CASSDRTGGSTEAFF.

This clone was recorded a few times. The chain recombines TRBV5-6 with TRBJ1-2, with a possible D match to TRBD1 (6 bases). The germline V gene has CDR1 SGHDT and CDR2 YYEEEE. This CDR3 spans 15 amino acids. The V end lost 4 bases, the J end lost 3 bases, and 16 bases lay between the germline ends. The CDR3 DNA follows: TGTGCCAGCAGCCCCGCCGGGGGGCGAGACTATGGCTACACCTTC. The encoded protein is CASSPAGGRDYGYTF.

This clone was seen just once. The chain recombines TRBV7-3 with TRBJ2-1, with 11 nucleotides matching TRBD2. This CDR3 region has 15 residues. V dropped 5 bases and J dropped 7; count of bases not matched to a gene: 7. From germline, CDR1 is SGHTA and CDR2 FQGTGA. The CDR3 DNA reads as TGTGCCAGCAGCCAAACTAGCGGGAGTGTAAATGAGCAGTTCTTC. Its protein product is CASSQTSGSVNEQFF.

The chain is built from TRBV4-1 and TRBJ2-2; 8 bases line up with TRBD2. In germline, CDR1 is MGHRA, CDR2 YSYEKL. V shed 4 bases, J shed 2 bases, and the junction held 3 bases outside the gene matches. The CDR3 is 15 amino acids. In DNA, the CDR3 is TGCGCCAGCAGCCGCACTAGCGGTAACACCGGGGAGCTGTTTTTT. The encoded protein is CASSRTSGNTGELFF.

This clone occurred once. This rearrangement joins TRBV19 to TRBJ1-2, with 7 bases that match TRBD1. Germline trimming cut 4 bases from V and 0 bases from J; bases unmatched to any gene: 17. The germline V gene encodes CDR1 LNHDA and CDR2 SQIVND (reference sequence). This CDR3 has 19 residues. This CDR3 is CASSTPGYRQGRANYGYTF. The DNA for the CDR3 is TGTGCCAGTAGTACCCCCGGTTACCGACAGGGTCGAGCTAACTATGGCTACACCTTC. Filled out from reference TRBV19 and TRBJ1-2, the complete variable domain reads DGGITQSPKYLFRKEGQNVTLSCEQNLNHDAMYWYRQDPGQGLRLIYYSQIVNDFQKGDIAEGYSVSREKKESFPLTVTSAQKNPTAFYLCASSTPGYRQGRANYGYTFGSGTRLTVV.

This clone was picked up one time. The chain carries TRBV5-1 and TRBJ2-2, with 8 positions matching TRBD2. Germline-derived CDR1 and CDR2 are SGHRS and YFSETQ. The CDR3 length is 14 residues. The junction had 1 base not matched to a gene; V was cut back by 2 bases and J by 4 bases. The CDR3 DNA is TGCGCCAGCAGCTTACTAGCGGCCACCGGGGAGCTGTTTTTT. It is translated as CASSLLAATGELFF.

The rearrangement links TRBV5-4 to TRBJ1-3; 9 positions match TRBD1. The CDR3 length is 15 residues. The ends lost 4 bases at V and 2 bases at J; junction bases unmatched: 4. The germline CDR1 and CDR2 sequences are SGHNT and YYREEE (reference sequence). CDR3 residues: CASSVDRGAGNTIYF. In DNA form, the CDR3 reads TGTGCCAGCAGCGTAGACAGGGGGGCTGGAAACACCATATATTTT. The complete variable domain, with remaining parts taken from reference TRBV5-4 and TRBJ1-3, reads ETGVTQSPTHLIKTRGQQVTLRCSSQSGHNTVSWYQQALGQGPQFIFQYYREEENGRGNFPPRFSGLQFPNYSSELNVNALELDDSALYLCASSVDRGAGNTIYFGEGSWLTVV.

This chain uses TRBV28 with TRBJ1-2; TRBD1 is a possible D gene (5 bases). The CDR3 runs to 13 residues. V lost 7 bases, J lost 8 bases, and 17 bases lay in between. CDR1 is MDHEN, CDR2 SYDVKM, per germline. The CDR3 spells CASTPGTQGGYTF. The CDR3 DNA reads as TGTGCCAGCACCCCCGGGACCCAAGGCGGCTACACCTTC.

The chain employs TRBV28 and TRBJ2-1, with D tentatively TRBD1 (6 bases). The CDR3 loop spans 14 amino acids. V was trimmed by 7 bases and J by 2 bases, leaving 12 bases between them. Germline CDR1 reads MDHEN; CDR2 reads SYDVKM. Here the CDR3 reads CASTPGQPYNEQFF. As DNA, the CDR3 is TGTGCCAGCACCCCTGGACAGCCCTACAATGAGCAGTTCTTC.

The rearrangement uses TRBV7-8 and TRBJ1-1; possible D gene TRBD1, 6 bases. The CDR3 totals 15 residues. Germline CDR1 and CDR2: SGHVS and FQNEAQ. The V gene lost 3 bases and the J gene lost 0 bases, with 11 bases spanning the gap. Written as DNA, the CDR3 is TGTGCCAGCAGCTTTTGGGGGGCCGTGAACACTGAAGCTTTCTTT. Protein product: CASSFWGAVNTEAFF.

This clone came up once. The V gene is TRBV30, the J gene TRBJ2-3, with 8 bases identical to TRBD2. Germline CDR1 GTSNPN, CDR2 SVGIG (reference sequence). With 3 bases clipped from V and 2 bases from J, the junction kept 7 bases outside the gene matches. The CDR3 is 15 residues long. The CDR3 loop reads CAWSPGGFNTDTQYF. CDR3 DNA: TGTGCCTGGAGCCCGGGAGGGTTTAACACAGATACGCAGTATTTT.

V usage is TRBV30 and J usage is TRBJ1-2; 8 bases line up with TRBD1. Germline CDR1 is GTSNPN and CDR2 is SVGIG (reference sequence). The V segment lost 3 bases and the J segment 0 bases; nucleotides outside the gene matches: 3. This CDR3 spans 14 amino acids. The CDR3 sequence is CAWRGGQANYGYTF. The CDR3 bases are TGTGCCTGGAGGGGGGGACAGGCTAACTATGGCTACACCTTC.

The chain has TRBV5-6 and TRBJ1-5; a weak D match, TRBD1 (5 bases). V lost 3 bases to trimming and J lost 0 bases, with 16 bases between them. Germline loops: CDR1 SGHDT, CDR2 YYEEEE. The CDR3 spans 17 residues. DNA for the CDR3: TGTGCCAGCAGCTGGGGACCGCAACCTTATAGCAATCAGCCCCAGCATTTT. It codes for CASSWGPQPYSNQPQHF.

In its sample, this clone was seen once. The chain couples TRBV5-5 to TRBJ1-3, with 9 bases identical to TRBD1. In germline, CDR1 is SGHKS, CDR2 YYEKEE (reference sequence). V dropped 4 bases and J dropped 0; count of bases not matched to a gene: 8. The CDR3 runs to 17 residues. The CDR3 loop reads CASSLHGTGSSGNTIYF. The CDR3 DNA follows: TGTGCCAGCAGCCTGCACGGGACAGGGAGCTCTGGAAACACCATATATTTT.

The CDR3 protein is CASSPMPWGTIYF. Written as DNA, the CDR3 is TGCGCCAGCAGCCCAATGCCGTGGGGTACCATATATTTT. The chain links TRBV4-1 to TRBJ1-3, with D unresolved. The CDR3 is 13 residues long. The V and J ends lost 4 bases and 10 bases respectively, with 14 bases between them. The germline gives CDR1 MGHRA, CDR2 YSYEKL.

This chain uses TRBV6-5 with TRBJ1-6; D remains ambiguous. Germline V gives CDR1 MNHEY, CDR2 SVGAGI. CDR3 length: 15 amino acids. The V gene lost 3 bases and the J gene lost 4 bases, with 10 bases spanning the gap. CDR3 in amino acids: CASSYAEGYNSPLHF. The CDR3 DNA follows: TGTGCCAGCAGTTATGCGGAGGGTTATAATTCACCCCTCCACTTT.

The J gene is TRBJ2-3, the V gene TRBV9; TRBD2 matches 10 bases. The CDR3 runs 18 residues. The germline V gene encodes CDR1 SGDLS and CDR2 YYNGEE. V lost 0 bases, J lost 5 bases, and 12 bases stayed unmatched. The DNA of the CDR3 is TGTGCCAGCAGCGTAGCGCTCAGGACTAGCGGTTATGGAGATACGCAGTATTTT. Translation gives CASSVALRTSGYGDTQYF.

The V call is TRBV28, the J call TRBJ2-5; D remains ambiguous. The DNA end lines up better with TRBJ2-7; the J call may be wrong. The CDR3 is 14 amino acids. Germline CDR1 MDHEN, CDR2 SYDVKM. The CDR3 sequence is CASGSVTNSYEQYF. As DNA, the CDR3 is TGTGCCAGCGGTTCGGTAACGAACTCCTACGAGCAGTACTTC.

The chain is built from TRBV6-4 and TRBJ2-7; TRBD2 matches at 7 bases. With V trimmed by 4 bases and J by 0 bases, 6 bases remained unmatched. The CDR3 runs to 15 residues. Germline CDR1 MRHNA, CDR2 SNTAGT. The CDR3, as DNA: TGTGCCAGCAGTGGTAGCGGGCGAAGCTCCTACGAGCAGTACTTC. It encodes CASSGSGRSSYEQYF.